This is a list of T cell receptor beta chains from one sample in a study of neurological immune-mediated disorders. MiXCR was run by TCRdb on the 5' RACE reads, yielding one entry per CDR3 protein. Of around 70,000 distinct CDR3 sequences listed, around 5.5% are singletons. Sequenced sample: PBMCs. Every receptor here comes from a man younger than 35 with multiple sclerosis. CDR3s include the opening cysteine and the closing phenylalanine or tryptophan. The D gene is left open where the match is weak. Clone size reads once, few, many, or a class if the clone is expanded.

>-|many|15|TRBV12-3/TRBV12-4|TRBJ2-2
CASSLEVGGGGELFF
TGTGCCAGCAGTTTAGAAGTCGGCGGAGGCGGGGAGCTGTTTTTT
>-|many|16|TRBV15|TRBJ2-3
CATSRDQGMRADTQYF
TGTGCCACCAGCAGAGATCAGGGAATGAGGGCAGATACGCAGTATTTT
>-|many|14|TRBV5-1|TRBJ1-4
CASSLGSGDEKLFF
TGCGCCAGCAGCTTAGGGAGCGGGGATGAAAAACTGTTTTTT
>-|many|15|TRBV20-1|TRBJ2-2
CSARDTREGVGELFF
TGCAGTGCTAGAGATACGAGGGAGGGGGTCGGGGAGCTGTTTTTT
>TRBD1|many|14|TRBV5-1|TRBJ2-7
CASSLDRPTGEQYF
TGCGCCAGCAGCTTAGACAGGCCGACAGGGGAGCAGTACTTC
>-|many|14|TRBV7-8|TRBJ1-2
CASSLIGDQLGYTF
TGTGCCAGCAGCTTAATCGGGGACCAGCTCGGCTACACCTTC
>-|many|13|TRBV7-6|TRBJ2-7
CASSSGPNYEQYF
TGTGCCAGCAGCTCCGGACCGAACTACGAGCAGTACTTC
>TRBD2|many|16|TRBV5-5|TRBJ2-3
CASSLSITSGEGTQYF
TGTGCCAGCAGCTTGAGTATAACTAGCGGGGAGGGTACGCAGTATTTT
>TRBD2|many|16|TRBV5-1|TRBJ2-3
CASSLRLAGGVDTQYF
TGCGCCAGCAGCTTACGACTAGCGGGAGGAGTAGATACGCAGTATTTT
>-|many|13|TRBV20-1|TRBJ1-5
CSDRRAGDQPQHF
TGCAGTGATAGGAGGGCAGGAGATCAGCCCCAGCATTTT